The 15 T cell receptor beta chains listed next were all sequenced from one sample in a study of T cell repertoires in aging, cancer and after chemotherapy (dated by TCRdb to about 2019). Instead of sorted cells or RNA, genomic DNA extracted from peripheral blood served as the source for amplifying TCR beta rearrangements. Sequencing took place on an Illumina MiSeq. Multiplex touch-down PCR with a mixed TRB-A/B primer pool was used to amplify rearranged TRB sequences covering the V, D and J segments. TCRdb reanalyzed the raw reads on its own, using fastp at Q25 for trimming and MiXCR for clone calling, and kept in-frame beta chains. Every CDR3 protein is listed once, alongside the most common genes and DNA of its rows. The sample includes about 2,200 distinct CDR3 sequences, with about 26% observed a single time. The top ten constitute 10% to 15% of the sample. Sequenced input: blood. The receptors here all came from a human donor in good health.

This clonotype is labeled as medium-sized. V and J are TRBV18 and TRBJ2-3; TRBD2 agrees at 13 bases. Looked up from germline, CDR1 is KGHSH and CDR2 is LQKENI. V lost 4 bases, J lost 4 bases, and 8 bases stayed unmatched. The CDR3 is 17 residues long. CDR3 DNA sequence: TGTGCCAGCTCACGCTCGACTAGCGGGGGGTACTCAGATACGCAGTATTTT. Protein sequence: CASSRSTSGGYSDTQYF.

CDR3 in DNA: TGTGCCAGCACCCTAACAAAGCGGGGTAACTCCTACAATGAGCAGTTCTTC. Translated, it gives CASTLTKRGNSYNEQFF. This chain joins TRBV7-9 and TRBJ2-1, with 7 bases that match TRBD2. The CDR3 totals 17 residues. Per the germline V gene, CDR1 is SEHNR and CDR2 is FQNEAQ (reference sequence). The trim removed 7 bases at V and 0 bases at J, leaving 12 bases unmatched.

This clonotype is medium-sized within its sample. The rearrangement joins TRBV6-5 to TRBJ1-5; D gene uncertain. Germline V CDR1 and CDR2: MNHEY, SVGAGI. V shed 6 bases and J shed 4 bases, with 16 bases lying between them. This CDR3 is 15 amino acids long. This chain's CDR3 is CASSLTYYGNQPQHF. The CDR3 DNA reads as TGTGCCAGCAGCCTGACGTATTATGGGAATCAGCCCCAGCATTTT.

The V gene is TRBV6-6, the J gene TRBJ1-3, with D possibly matching TRBD1 (5 bases). This CDR3 spans 14 amino acids. The germline V gene has CDR1 MNHNY and CDR2 SVGAGI (reference sequence). The V and J ends lost 3 bases and 4 bases respectively, with 10 bases between them. The CDR3 protein is CASSYQGSGNTIYF. Written as DNA, the CDR3 is TGTGCCAGCAGTTATCAGGGTTCAGGAAACACCATATATTTT.

The V gene is TRBV7-9, the J gene TRBJ1-1; no clear D. This CDR3 has 14 amino acids. Germline V CDR1 and CDR2: SEHNR, FQNEAQ (reference sequence). V was trimmed by 2 bases and J by 0 bases, leaving 7 bases between them. CDR3 in DNA: TGTGCCAGCAGCTTATTAGGTATGAACACTGAAGCTTTCTTT. This gives the protein CASSLLGMNTEAFF. The variable domain in full, with the rest retrieved from reference TRBV7-9 and TRBJ1-1, is DTGVSQNPRHKITKRGQNVTFRCDPISEHNRLYWYRQTLGQGPEFLTYFQNEAQLEKSRLLSDRFSAERPKGSFSTLEIQRTEQGDSAMYLCASSLLGMNTEAFFGQGTRLTVV.

With regard to this clonotype: A much larger clonotype is one base distant, so this may be a read error. Because the CDR3's place on the DNA is in doubt, the DNA is left out and the CDR3 is given as listed by TCRdb. The rearrangement links TRBV15 to TRBJ1-5. The CDR3 region is 19 residues in length, termini included. Germline V CDR1 and CDR2: LNHNV, YYDKDF (reference sequence). The CDR3 is CATSKVGGGARYSNQPKHF.

Relative to its sample, this clonotype is medium-sized. The chain recombines TRBV6-2 or TRBV6-3 with TRBJ2-2; 9 bases fit TRBD2. The CDR3 is 15 residues long. With 5 bases clipped from V and 4 bases from J, the junction kept 5 bases outside the gene matches. Germline CDR1 reads MNHEY; CDR2 reads SVGEGT. CDR3: CASSLAGLSTGELFF. CDR3 sequence (DNA): TGTGCCAGCAGTCTAGCGGGGCTTAGCACCGGGGAGCTGTTTTTT.

By share, this clonotype ranks as large. The chain uses TRBV6-6 and TRBJ1-3, with a tentative D call TRBD1 (5 bases). This CDR3 is built from 15 residues. Germline lookup yields CDR1 MNHNY and CDR2 SVGAGI (reference sequence). V lost 7 bases and J 1 base, leaving 14 bases between the germline ends. CDR3 DNA sequence: TGTGCCAGCACCCAAGACAGTTCATCTGGAAACACCATATATTTT. It yields the protein CASTQDSSSGNTIYF.

This rearrangement joins TRBV5-6 to TRBJ1-6, with D unresolved. V lost 0 bases, J lost 3 bases, and 7 bases lay in between. This CDR3 has 15 residues. Per the germline V gene, CDR1 is SGHDT and CDR2 is YYEEEE. As DNA, the CDR3 is TGTGCCAGCAGCTTGGGCAGCAACTATAATTCACCCCTCCACTTT. Translation gives CASSLGSNYNSPLHF.

The chain uses TRBV7-9 and TRBJ2-5, with TRBD2 as a possible D gene (5 bases). Germline CDR1 SEHNR, CDR2 FQNEAQ (reference sequence). V was pared by 5 bases and J by 2 bases, with 12 bases between. CDR3 length: 14 residues. The DNA for the CDR3 is TGTGCCAGCAGCCCGTGGACTGCTCAAGAGACCCAGTACTTC. It yields the protein CASSPWTAQETQYF.

This clonotype qualifies as medium-sized. The genes are TRBV6-5 and TRBJ1-5; D is undetermined. The V gene's germline CDR1 is MNHEY and CDR2 SVGAGI. V gave up 0 bases and J gave up 0 bases, with 9 bases separating them. The CDR3 is made up of 16 amino acids. This CDR3 reads CASSYSTPLSNQPQHF. CDR3 bases: TGTGCCAGCAGTTACTCCACACCTCTTAGCAATCAGCCCCAGCATTTT.

Sample share makes this clonotype large. The V and J genes are TRBV27 and TRBJ1-2; the D is unclear. V dropped 6 bases and J dropped 4 bases, with 12 bases sitting between them. Germline CDR1 and CDR2: MNHEY and SMNVEV (reference sequence). This CDR3 is built from 13 residues. In nucleotides, the CDR3 is TGTGCCAGCAGCGGATATGACACCTATGGCTACACCTTC. As protein: CASSGYDTYGYTF.

This clonotype is classed as large (0.1 to 1%). This sequence joins TRBV6-5 and TRBJ2-1; 8 nucleotides line up with TRBD2. In germline, CDR1 is MNHEY, CDR2 SVGAGI. CDR3 length equals 15 residues. V was clipped by 5 bases and J by 3 bases; unmatched bases: 6. The CDR3 DNA follows: TGTGCCAGCAGTCTCGGACTAGCCTACTACAATGAGCAGTTCTTC. Residues: CASSLGLAYYNEQFF.

This chain joins TRBV5-6 and TRBJ2-7, with D perhaps matching TRBD1 (6 bases). The V end was cut by 0 bases, the J end by 3 bases, with 13 bases between. The length of the CDR3 is 15 residues. Germline V CDR1 and CDR2: SGHDT, YYEEEE. The CDR3 sequence: CASSLGDMALYEQYF. CDR3 bases: TGTGCCAGCAGCTTGGGGGACATGGCCCTCTACGAGCAGTACTTC.

By share of the sample, this clonotype is medium-sized (0.01 to 0.1%). The rearrangement joins TRBV6-6 to TRBJ1-3; D unclear. V was pared by 2 bases and J by 4 bases, with 12 bases between. This CDR3 has 15 amino acids. Per germline, CDR1 MNHNY and CDR2 SVGAGI (reference sequence). CDR3 sequence (DNA): TGTGCCAGCAGTTACGCGGAACTTTCGGGAAACACCATATATTTT. As protein: CASSYAELSGNTIYF.